The entry below gives a single TCR beta chain sequence along with its context. The data were obtained in a study of chemoradiotherapy in HPV16-positive cancers. V lost 5 bases to trimming and J lost 6 bases; unmatched junction nucleotides: 10. The CDR3 is made up of 15 amino acids. The germline V gene has CDR1 MNHNS and CDR2 SASEGT. Here immunoSEQ multiplex PCR was the method, and the copy in TCRdb shows in-frame clones only, minus some. Altogether 5,500 or so clones are present, nearly 80% being singletons, with the ten largest covering 35% to 40%. The rearrangement links TRBV6-1 to TRBJ2-1, with 7 positions matching TRBD2. This clonotype was obtained from a human donor with HPV-associated anogenital cancer. The specimen was taken from a patient who underwent chemoradiotherapy. In DNA, the CDR3 is TGTGCCAGCAGTTTCCTCGGGGAGGGCCCCAATGAGCAGTTCTTC. Translation gives CASSFLGEGPNEQFF.